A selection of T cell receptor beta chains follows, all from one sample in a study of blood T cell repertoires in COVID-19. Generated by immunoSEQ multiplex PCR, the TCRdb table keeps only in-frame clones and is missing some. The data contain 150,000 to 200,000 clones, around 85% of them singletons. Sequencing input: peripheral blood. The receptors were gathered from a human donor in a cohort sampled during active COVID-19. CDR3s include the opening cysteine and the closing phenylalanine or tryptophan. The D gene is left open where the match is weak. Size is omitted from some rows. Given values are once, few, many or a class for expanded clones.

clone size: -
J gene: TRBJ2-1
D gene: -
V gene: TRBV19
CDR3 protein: CASSISQGYNEQFF
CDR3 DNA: TGTGCCAGTAGTATATCACAGGGTTACAATGAGCAGTTCTTC

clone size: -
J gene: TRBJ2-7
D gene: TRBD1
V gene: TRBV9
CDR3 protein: CASSPGQAPYEQYF
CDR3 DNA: TGTGCCAGCAGCCCAGGACAGGCCCCCTACGAGCAGTACTTC

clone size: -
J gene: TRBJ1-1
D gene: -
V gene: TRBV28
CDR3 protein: CASNMGRTEAFF
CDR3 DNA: TGTGCCAGCAATATGGGCCGTACTGAAGCTTTCTTT

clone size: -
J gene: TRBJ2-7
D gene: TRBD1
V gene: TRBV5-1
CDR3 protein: CASRILGQGGYEQYF
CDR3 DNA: TGCGCCAGCAGAATTTTGGGACAGGGAGGCTACGAGCAGTACTTC

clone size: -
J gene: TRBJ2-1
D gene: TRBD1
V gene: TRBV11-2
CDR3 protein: CASSLGQTGIYNEQFF
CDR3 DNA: TGTGCCAGCAGCTTAGGGCAGACAGGGATCTACAATGAGCAGTTCTTC

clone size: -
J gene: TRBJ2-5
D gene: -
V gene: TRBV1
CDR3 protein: CTSSQERGLAEYQETQYF
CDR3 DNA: TGCACCAGCAGCCAAGAAAGGGGACTAGCGGAGTACCAAGAGACCCAGTACTTC

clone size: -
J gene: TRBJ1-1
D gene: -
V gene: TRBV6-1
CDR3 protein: CASSALGAKGPNTEAFF
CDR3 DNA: TGTGCCAGCAGTGCCCTGGGGGCGAAAGGACCCAACACTGAAGCTTTCTTT

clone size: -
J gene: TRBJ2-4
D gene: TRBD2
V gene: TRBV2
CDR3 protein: CASSSGLAGRNIQYF
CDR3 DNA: TGTGCCAGCAGTTCGGGTCTAGCGGGCAGGAACATTCAGTACTTC

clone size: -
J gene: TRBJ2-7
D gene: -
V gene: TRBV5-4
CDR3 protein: CASSFEGRSYEQYF
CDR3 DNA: TGTGCCAGCAGCTTTGAGGGTCGCTCCTACGAGCAGTACTTC

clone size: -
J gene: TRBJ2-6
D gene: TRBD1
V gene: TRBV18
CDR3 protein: CASSPWTGMASGANVLTF
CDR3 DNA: TGTGCCAGCTCACCCTGGACAGGGATGGCCTCTGGGGCCAACGTCCTGACTTTC

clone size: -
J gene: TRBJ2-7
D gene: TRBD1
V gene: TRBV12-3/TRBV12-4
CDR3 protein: CASRSGQVYEQYF
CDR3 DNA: TGTGCCAGCAGATCCGGACAGGTCTACGAGCAGTACTTC

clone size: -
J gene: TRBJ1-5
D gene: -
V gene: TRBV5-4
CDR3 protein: CASSFQGSNQPQHF
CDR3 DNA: TGTGCCAGCAGCTTCCAGGGGAGCAATCAGCCCCAGCATTTT

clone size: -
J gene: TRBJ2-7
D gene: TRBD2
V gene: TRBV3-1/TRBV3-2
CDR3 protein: CASSQGVGLGVYEQYF
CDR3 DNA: TGTGCCAGCAGCCAAGGCGTGGGACTAGGAGTATACGAGCAGTACTTC

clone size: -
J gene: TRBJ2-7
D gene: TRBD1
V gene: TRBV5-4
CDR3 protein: CATGTGAYEQYF
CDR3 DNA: TGTGCCACTGGGACAGGAGCCTACGAGCAGTACTTC

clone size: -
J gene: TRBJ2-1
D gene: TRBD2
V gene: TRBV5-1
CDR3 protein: CASSRGGSGREYNEQFF
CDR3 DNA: TGCGCCAGCAGCCGCGGGGGAAGCGGGAGGGAATACAATGAGCAGTTCTTC

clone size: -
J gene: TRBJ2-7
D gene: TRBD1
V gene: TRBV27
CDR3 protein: CASSSDRGPMYEQYF
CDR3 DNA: TGTGCCAGCAGTTCGGACAGGGGGCCTATGTACGAGCAGTACTTC

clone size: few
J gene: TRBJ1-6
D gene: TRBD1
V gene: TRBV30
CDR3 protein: CAWSPGQGAANSPLHF
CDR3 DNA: TGTGCCTGGAGCCCGGGACAGGGGGCTGCTAATTCACCCCTCCACTTT

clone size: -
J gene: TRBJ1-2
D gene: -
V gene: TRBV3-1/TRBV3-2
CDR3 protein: CASSQDSGVAGGYTF
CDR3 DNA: TGTGCCAGCAGCCAAGACTCAGGGGTCGCGGGCGGCTACACCTTC

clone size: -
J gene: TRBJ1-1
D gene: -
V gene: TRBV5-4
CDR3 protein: CASSLAPTTQANTEAFF
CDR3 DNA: TGTGCCAGCAGCTTGGCACCCACCACCCAGGCCAACACTGAAGCTTTCTTT

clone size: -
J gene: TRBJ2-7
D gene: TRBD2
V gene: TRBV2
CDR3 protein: CASSELGGETYEQYF
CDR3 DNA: TGTGCCAGCAGTGAACTCGGGGGGGAAACCTACGAGCAGTACTTC

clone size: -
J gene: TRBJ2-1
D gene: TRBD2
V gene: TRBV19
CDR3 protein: CASSIRGLAGYNEQFF
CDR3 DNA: TGTGCCAGTAGTATCCGGGGACTAGCGGGCTACAATGAGCAGTTCTTC

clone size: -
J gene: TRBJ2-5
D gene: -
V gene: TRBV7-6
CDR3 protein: CASSPREHRWQETQYF
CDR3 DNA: TGTGCCAGCAGCCCCAGGGAACATCGGTGGCAAGAGACCCAGTACTTC

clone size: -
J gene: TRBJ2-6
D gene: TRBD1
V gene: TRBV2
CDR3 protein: CASRQDRGLTGANVLTF
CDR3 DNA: TGTGCCAGCAGGCAGGACAGGGGTCTGACCGGGGCCAACGTCCTGACTTTC

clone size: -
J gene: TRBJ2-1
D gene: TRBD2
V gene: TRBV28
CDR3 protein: CASSLWPTSGSYYNEQFF
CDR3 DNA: TGTGCCAGCAGTCTCTGGCCGACTAGCGGGAGTTACTACAATGAGCAGTTCTTC

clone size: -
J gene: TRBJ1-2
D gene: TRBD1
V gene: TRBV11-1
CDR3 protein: CASSSYRGYGGYTF
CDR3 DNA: TGTGCCAGCAGCTCCTACAGGGGATATGGAGGCTACACCTTC

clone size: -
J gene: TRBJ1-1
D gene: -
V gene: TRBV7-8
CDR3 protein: CASRYQSVRARIPSENTEAFF
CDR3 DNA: TGTGCCAGCAGATATCAATCGGTGAGGGCAAGAATTCCCTCTGAGAACACTGAAGCTTTCTTT

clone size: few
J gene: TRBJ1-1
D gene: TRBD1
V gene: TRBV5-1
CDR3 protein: CASSSAGTGNTEAFF
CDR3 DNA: TGCGCCAGCAGCTCAGCCGGGACAGGAAACACTGAAGCTTTCTTT

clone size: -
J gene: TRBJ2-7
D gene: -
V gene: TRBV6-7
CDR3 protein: CASSTPGVVYEQYF
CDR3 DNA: TGTGCCAGCAGTACCCCAGGGGTCGTCTACGAGCAGTACTTC

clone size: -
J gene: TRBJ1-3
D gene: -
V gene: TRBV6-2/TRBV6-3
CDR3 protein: CASSYFSGVSSGNTIYF
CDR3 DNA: TGTGCCAGCAGTTACTTTTCAGGGGTGAGCTCTGGAAACACCATATATTTT

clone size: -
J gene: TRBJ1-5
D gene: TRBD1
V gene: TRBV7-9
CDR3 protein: CATWDSRNQPQHF
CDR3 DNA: TGTGCCACCTGGGACAGCCGCAATCAGCCCCAGCATTTT

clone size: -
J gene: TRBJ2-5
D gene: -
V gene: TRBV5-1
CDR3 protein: CASSLDVRETQYF
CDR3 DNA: TGCGCCAGCAGCTTGGACGTCCGGGAGACCCAGTACTTC

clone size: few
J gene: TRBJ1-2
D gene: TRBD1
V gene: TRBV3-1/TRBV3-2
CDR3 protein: CASSQEPGTGNPYGYTF
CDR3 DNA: TGTGCCAGCAGCCAAGAACCCGGGACAGGGAATCCATATGGCTACACCTTC

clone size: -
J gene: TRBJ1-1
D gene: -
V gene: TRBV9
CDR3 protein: CASSVDYWGEAFF
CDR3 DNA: TGTGCCAGCAGCGTGGACTACTGGGGTGAAGCTTTCTTT

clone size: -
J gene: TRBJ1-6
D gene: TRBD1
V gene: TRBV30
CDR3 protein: CAWRILDRANSPLHF
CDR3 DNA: TGTGCCTGGAGGATTTTGGACAGGGCTAATTCACCCCTCCACTTT

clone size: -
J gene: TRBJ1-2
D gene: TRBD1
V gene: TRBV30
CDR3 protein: CAWSEGAGYTF
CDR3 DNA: TGTGCCTGGAGCGAGGGGGCGGGCTACACCTTC

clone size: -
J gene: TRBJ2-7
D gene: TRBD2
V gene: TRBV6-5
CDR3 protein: CASRKFLAGSYEQYF
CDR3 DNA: TGTGCCAGCAGGAAATTCCTAGCGGGATCCTACGAGCAGTACTTC

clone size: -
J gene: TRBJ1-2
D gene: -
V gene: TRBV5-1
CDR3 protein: CASSSVGTLYGYTF
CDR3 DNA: TGCGCCAGCAGCTCGGTAGGGACACTCTATGGCTACACCTTC

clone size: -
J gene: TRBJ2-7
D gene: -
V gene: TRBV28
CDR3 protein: CASSLVTPTYEQYF
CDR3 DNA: TGTGCCAGCAGTTTGGTGACTCCGACCTACGAGCAGTACTTC

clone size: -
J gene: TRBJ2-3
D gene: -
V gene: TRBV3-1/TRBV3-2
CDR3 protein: CASSQDGRPPDTQYF
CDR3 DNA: TGTGCCAGCAGCCAAGACGGGAGACCCCCAGATACGCAGTATTTT

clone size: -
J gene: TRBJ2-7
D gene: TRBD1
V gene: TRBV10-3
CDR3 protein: CAIRSYPQDRDQYF
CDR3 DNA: TGTGCCATCAGGAGTTACCCCCAGGACAGGGATCAGTACTTC

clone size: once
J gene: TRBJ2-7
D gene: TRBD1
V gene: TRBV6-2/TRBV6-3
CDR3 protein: CASSSLPNGQVEQYF
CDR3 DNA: TGTGCCAGCAGTTCCCTCCCTAACGGACAGGTCGAGCAGTACTTC

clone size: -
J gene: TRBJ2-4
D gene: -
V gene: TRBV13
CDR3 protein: CASSLQGFHIQYF
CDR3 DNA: TGTGCCAGCAGCTTACAGGGATTTCACATTCAGTACTTC

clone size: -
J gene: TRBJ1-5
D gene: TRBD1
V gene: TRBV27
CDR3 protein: CASSLGQGSWQPQHF
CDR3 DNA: TGTGCCAGCAGTTTGGGACAGGGGTCATGGCAGCCCCAGCATTTT

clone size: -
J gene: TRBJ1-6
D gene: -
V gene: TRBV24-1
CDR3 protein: CATSDTGFNSPLHF
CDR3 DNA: TGTGCCACCAGTGATACAGGGTTTAATTCACCCCTCCACTTT

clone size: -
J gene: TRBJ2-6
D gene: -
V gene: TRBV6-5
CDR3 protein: CASSPAPTGANVLTF
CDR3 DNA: TGTGCCAGCAGCCCCGCCCCTACTGGGGCCAACGTCCTGACTTTC

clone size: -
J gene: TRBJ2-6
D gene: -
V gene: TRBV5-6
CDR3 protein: CASSLNSHSGANVLTF
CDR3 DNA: TGTGCCAGCAGCTTAAACAGCCACTCTGGGGCCAACGTCCTGACTTTC

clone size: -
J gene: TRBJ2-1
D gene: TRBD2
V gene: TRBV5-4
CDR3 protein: CASSPLAGDNEQFF
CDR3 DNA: TGTGCCAGCAGCCCATTAGCGGGGGACAATGAGCAGTTCTTC

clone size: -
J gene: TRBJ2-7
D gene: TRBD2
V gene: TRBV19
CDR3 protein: CASSIEAIRAGSSYEQYF
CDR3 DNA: TGTGCCAGTAGTATAGAGGCAATTCGAGCGGGGTCTTCCTACGAGCAGTACTTC

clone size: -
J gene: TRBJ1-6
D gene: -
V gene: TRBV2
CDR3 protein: CASSTRGFDSPLHF
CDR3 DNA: TGTGCCAGCAGTACTCGGGGGTTTGATTCACCCCTCCACTTT

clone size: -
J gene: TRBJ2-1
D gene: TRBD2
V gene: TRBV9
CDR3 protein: CASSGSGISYNEQFF
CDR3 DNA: TGTGCCAGCAGCGGTAGCGGGATCTCCTACAATGAGCAGTTCTTC

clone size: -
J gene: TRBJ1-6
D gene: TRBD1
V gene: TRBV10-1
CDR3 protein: CASRAGSRGHSPLHF
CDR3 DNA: TGCGCCAGCAGAGCCGGGTCCAGGGGGCATTCACCCCTCCACTTT

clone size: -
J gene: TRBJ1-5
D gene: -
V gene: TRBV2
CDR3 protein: CASSAGIAQPQHF
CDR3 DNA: TGTGCCAGCAGTGCAGGGATCGCCCAGCCCCAGCATTTT

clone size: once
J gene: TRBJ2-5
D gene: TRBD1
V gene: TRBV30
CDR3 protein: CATTGVGGTQYF
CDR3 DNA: TGTGCCACGACAGGGGTCGGAGGGACCCAGTACTTC

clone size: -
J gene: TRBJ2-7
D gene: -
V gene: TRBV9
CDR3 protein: CASSVGVTGTYEQYF
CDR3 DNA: TGTGCCAGCAGCGTAGGGGTAACGGGGACCTACGAGCAGTACTTC